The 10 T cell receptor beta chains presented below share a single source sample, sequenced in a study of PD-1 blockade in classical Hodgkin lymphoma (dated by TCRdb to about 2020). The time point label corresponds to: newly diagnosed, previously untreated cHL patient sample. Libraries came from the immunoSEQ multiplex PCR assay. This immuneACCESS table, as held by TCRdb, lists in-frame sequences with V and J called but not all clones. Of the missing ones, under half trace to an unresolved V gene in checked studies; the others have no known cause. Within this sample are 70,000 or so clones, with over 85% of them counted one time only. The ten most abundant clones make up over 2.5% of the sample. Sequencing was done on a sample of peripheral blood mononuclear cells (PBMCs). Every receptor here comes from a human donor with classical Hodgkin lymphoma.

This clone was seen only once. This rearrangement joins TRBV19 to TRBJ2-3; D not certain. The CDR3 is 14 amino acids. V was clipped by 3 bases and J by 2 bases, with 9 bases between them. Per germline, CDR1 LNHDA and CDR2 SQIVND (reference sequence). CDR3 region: CASSINGFTDTQYF. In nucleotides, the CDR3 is TGTGCCAGTAGTATTAACGGCTTCACAGATACGCAGTATTTT.

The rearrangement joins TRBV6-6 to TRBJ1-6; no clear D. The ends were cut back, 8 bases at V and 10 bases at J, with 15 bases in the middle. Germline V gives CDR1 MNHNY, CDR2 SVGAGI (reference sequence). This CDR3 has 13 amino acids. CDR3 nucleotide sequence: TGTGCCAGCGGTTGGGGTAACACATCACCCCTCCACTTT. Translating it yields CASGWGNTSPLHF.

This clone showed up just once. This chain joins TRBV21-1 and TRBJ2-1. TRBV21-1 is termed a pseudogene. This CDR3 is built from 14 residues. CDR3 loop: CASSKATSYNEQFF. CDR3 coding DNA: TGTGCCAGCAGCAAAGCGACCTCCTACAATGAGCAGTTCTTC.

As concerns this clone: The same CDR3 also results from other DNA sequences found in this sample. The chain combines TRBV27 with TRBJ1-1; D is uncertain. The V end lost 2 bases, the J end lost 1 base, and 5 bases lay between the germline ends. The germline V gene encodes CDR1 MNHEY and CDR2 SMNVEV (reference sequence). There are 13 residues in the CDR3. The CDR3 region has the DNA TGTGCCAGCAGTTTAGGGAGGAACACTGAAGCTTTCTTT. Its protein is CASSLGRNTEAFF.

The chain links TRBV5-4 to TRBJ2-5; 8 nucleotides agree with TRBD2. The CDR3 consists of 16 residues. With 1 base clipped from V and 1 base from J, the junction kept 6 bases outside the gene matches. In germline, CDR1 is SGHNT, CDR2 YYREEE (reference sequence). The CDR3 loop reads CASSLLFTSGQETQYF. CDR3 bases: TGTGCCAGCAGCTTGCTTTTCACTAGCGGCCAAGAGACCCAGTACTTC. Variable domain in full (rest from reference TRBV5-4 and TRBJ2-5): ETGVTQSPTHLIKTRGQQVTLRCSSQSGHNTVSWYQQALGQGPQFIFQYYREEENGRGNFPPRFSGLQFPNYSSELNVNALELDDSALYLCASSLLFTSGQETQYFGPGTRLLVL.

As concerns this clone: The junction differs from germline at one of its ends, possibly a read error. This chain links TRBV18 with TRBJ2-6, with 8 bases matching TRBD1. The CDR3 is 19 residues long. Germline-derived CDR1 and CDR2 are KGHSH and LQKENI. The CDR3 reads CASSPPIEDRASGANVLTF. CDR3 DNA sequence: TGTGCCAGCTCGCCACCGATTGAGGACAGGGCCTCTGGGGCCAACGTCCTGACTTTC. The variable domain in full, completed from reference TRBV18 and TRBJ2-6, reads NAGVMQNPRHLVRRRGQEARLRCSPMKGHSHVYWYRQLPEEGLKFMVYLQKENIIDESGMPKERFSAEFPKEGPSILRIQQVVRGDSAAYFCASSPPIEDRASGANVLTFGAGSRLTVL.

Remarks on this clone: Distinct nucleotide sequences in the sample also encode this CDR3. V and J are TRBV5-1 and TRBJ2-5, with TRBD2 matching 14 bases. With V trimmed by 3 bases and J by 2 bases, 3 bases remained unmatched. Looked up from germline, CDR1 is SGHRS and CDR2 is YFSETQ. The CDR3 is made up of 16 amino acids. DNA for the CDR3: TGCGCCAGCAGCTCCGGACTAGCGGGGGGACAAGAGACCCAGTACTTC. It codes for CASSSGLAGGQETQYF.

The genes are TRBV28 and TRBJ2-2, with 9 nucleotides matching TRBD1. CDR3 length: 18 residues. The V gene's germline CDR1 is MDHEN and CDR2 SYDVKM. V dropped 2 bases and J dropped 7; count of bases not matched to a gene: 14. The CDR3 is CASSLLSPGQGMGGELFF. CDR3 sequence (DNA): TGTGCCAGCAGTTTACTTTCCCCGGGACAGGGTATGGGCGGGGAGCTGTTTTTT.

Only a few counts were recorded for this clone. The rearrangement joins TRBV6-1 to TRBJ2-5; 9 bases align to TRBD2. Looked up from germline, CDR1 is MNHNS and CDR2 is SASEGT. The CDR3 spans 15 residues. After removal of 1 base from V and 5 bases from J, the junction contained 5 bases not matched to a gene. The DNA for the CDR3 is TGTGCCAGCAGTGAAGAGGCGGGGGGGCCCGAGACCCAGTACTTC. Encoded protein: CASSEEAGGPETQYF.

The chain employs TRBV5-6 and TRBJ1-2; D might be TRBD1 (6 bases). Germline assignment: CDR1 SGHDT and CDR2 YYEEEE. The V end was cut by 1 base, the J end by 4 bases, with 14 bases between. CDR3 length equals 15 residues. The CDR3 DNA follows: TGTGCCAGCAGCTTGCACAGGACAGTTATCTATGGCTACACCTTC. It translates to CASSLHRTVIYGYTF.